Following are 17 T cell receptor beta chains from one sample sequenced in a study of OX40 agonist ivuxolimab in advanced cancers. Clones were sequenced by immunoSEQ multiplex PCR, and TCRdb holds only the in-frame ones, with some missing. The data contain approximately 15,000 clones, about 86% of them singletons. The source was CD4+ or CD8+ T cells sorted from blood, collected in a trial of the OX40 agonist ivuxolimab. The origin of the receptors is an adult with an advanced solid tumor such as melanoma, head and neck, liver or kidney cancer.

V gene TRBV5-1 combines with J gene TRBJ2-1; 9 bases are a match to TRBD1. The germline gives CDR1 SGHRS, CDR2 YFSETQ. CDR3 length: 15 residues. Trimming cost V 1 base and J 4 bases; bases outside gene matches: 3. The CDR3 DNA reads as TGCGCCAGCAGCTTGACAGGGGGCGTTTACAATGAGCAGTTCTTC. Translation: CASSLTGGVYNEQFF.

V is TRBV14 and J is TRBJ1-3; D perhaps matches TRBD1 (5 bases). Trimming shortened V by 0 bases and J by 1 base, and 10 bases separated the two germline ends. The V gene's germline CDR1 is SGHDN and CDR2 FVKESK. The CDR3 contains 16 residues. The chain's CDR3 is CASSQDAGWSGNTIYF. The CDR3 DNA reads TGTGCCAGCAGCCAAGATGCAGGGTGGTCTGGAAACACCATATATTTT.

The chain joins TRBV30 to TRBJ2-3; D is unclear. Germline assignment: CDR1 GTSNPN and CDR2 SVGIG (reference sequence). Trimming left V 6 bases short and J 6 bases short, with 10 bases between. This CDR3 spans 11 amino acids. The CDR3 sequence: CACLGPDTQYF. CDR3 nucleotides: TGTGCCTGCTTAGGGCCGGATACGCAGTATTTT.

This clone was seen once. The V call is TRBV2, the J call TRBJ2-5; D is possibly TRBD2 (6 bases). The CDR3 runs to 15 residues. V shed 0 bases and J shed 5 bases, with 13 bases lying between them. CDR1 and CDR2 from the germline V gene are SNHLY and FYNNEI. CDR3 sequence reads: CASSEATGVRETQYF. The CDR3 region has the DNA TGTGCCAGCAGTGAAGCGACGGGAGTGAGGGAGACCCAGTACTTC.

V and J are TRBV19 and TRBJ1-3; tentatively, D is TRBD1 (5 bases). The germline V and J ends were trimmed by 9 bases and 0 bases, with 15 bases remaining between them. The CDR3 is 15 amino acids. Germline V gene data show CDR1 as LNHDA and CDR2 as SQIVND (reference sequence). This CDR3 reads CASTWGRSSGNTIYF. The CDR3 region has the DNA TGTGCCAGCACTTGGGGACGGAGCTCTGGAAACACCATATATTTT.

The V gene is TRBV6-6, the J gene TRBJ2-2; no reliable D call. Germline loops: CDR1 MNHNY, CDR2 SVGAGI (reference sequence). The CDR3 totals 14 residues. V was shortened by 7 bases and J by 6 bases, with 15 bases between the two germline ends. In DNA form, the CDR3 reads TGTGCCAGCATTTCCGTAATGGTAGCCGGGGAGCTGTTTTTT. Encoded protein: CASISVMVAGELFF.

V is TRBV6-1 and J is TRBJ2-2, with 8 bases identical to TRBD1. The V gene's germline CDR1 is MNHNS and CDR2 SASEGT. There are 11 residues in the CDR3. V shed 11 bases, J shed 6 bases, and the junction held 2 bases outside the gene matches. CDR3 amino acids: CAGQGPGELFF. DNA of the CDR3: TGTGCCGGACAGGGTCCCGGGGAGCTGTTTTTT.

The chain employs TRBV27 and TRBJ2-5; D gene unclear. The germline V gene encodes CDR1 MNHEY and CDR2 SMNVEV (reference sequence). This CDR3 region has 12 residues. V lost 6 bases, J lost 7 bases, and 12 bases lay in between. The CDR3 protein is CASRGTAPTQYF. CDR3 in DNA: TGTGCCAGCAGGGGTACGGCGCCGACCCAGTACTTC.

J is TRBJ2-1 and V is TRBV29-1; TRBD2 aligns across 7 bases. From germline, CDR1 is SQVTM and CDR2 ANQGSEA. Trimming took 6 bases from V and 16 from J; bases not matched to a gene: 9. This CDR3 is 10 amino acids long. The CDR3 sequence is CSVGSGRYFF. The CDR3 bases are TGCAGCGTGGGTAGCGGGCGATATTTCTTC.

The chain uses TRBV28 and TRBJ2-3, with no clear D. Per the germline V gene, CDR1 is MDHEN and CDR2 is SYDVKM. The CDR3 covers 14 residues. V lost 3 bases and J lost 8, with 15 bases in between. CDR3 amino acids: CASSFRTGEFTQYF. CDR3 in DNA: TGTGCCAGCAGTTTTAGGACCGGTGAGTTTACGCAGTATTTT.

DNA for the CDR3: TGTGCCAGCAGTGATAGGGGGCCAGATACGCAGTATTTT. It encodes CASSDRGPDTQYF. V gene TRBV25-1 combines with J gene TRBJ2-3; TRBD1 matches at 7 bases. V lost 3 bases to trimming and J lost 4 bases; unmatched junction nucleotides: 1. Germline CDR1 and CDR2: MGHDK and SYGVNS. The CDR3 is 13 residues long.

The chain uses TRBV7-2 and TRBJ2-6; a possible D gene is TRBD1 (6 bases). This CDR3 has 17 amino acids. Per germline, CDR1 SGHTA and CDR2 FQGNSA. Trimming removed 2 bases from V and 0 bases from J, with 11 bases in between. CDR3 in amino acids: CASSLRGLSSGANVLTF. For the CDR3, the DNA is TGTGCCAGCAGCTTAAGGGGGTTAAGCTCTGGGGCCAACGTCCTGACTTTC.

V usage is TRBV6-5 and J usage is TRBJ1-1; TRBD1 is a possible D gene (5 bases). Trimming took off 6 bases at V and 5 bases at J, with 10 bases between the two ends. Germline-derived CDR1 and CDR2 are MNHEY and SVGAGI. The CDR3 is 12 amino acids. The CDR3 loop is CASRRAGTEAFF. DNA of the CDR3: TGTGCCAGCAGGAGGGCAGGGACTGAAGCTTTCTTT.

The chain has TRBV19 and TRBJ1-2; D remains unclear. CDR1 is LNHDA and CDR2 is SQIVND in the germline V gene (reference sequence). Trimming shortened V by 3 bases and J by 4 bases, and 15 bases separated the two germline ends. The CDR3 spans 15 residues. Here the CDR3 DNA reads TGTGCCAGTAGTATTAACGGCGGCCACCTCTATGGCTACACCTTC. It encodes CASSINGGHLYGYTF. The full variable domain, completed using reference TRBV19 and TRBJ1-2, is DGGITQSPKYLFRKEGQNVTLSCEQNLNHDAMYWYRQDPGQGLRLIYYSQIVNDFQKGDIAEGYSVSREKKESFPLTVTSAQKNPTAFYLCASSINGGHLYGYTFGSGTRLTVV.

The V gene is TRBV10-3, the J gene TRBJ2-7, with TRBD1 as a possible D gene (5 bases). Trimming pared 11 bases from V and 5 bases from J, leaving 19 bases between. This CDR3 spans 13 amino acids. Germline CDR1 and CDR2: ENHRY and SYGVKD. The CDR3 reads CAAQDTFGDEQYF. The CDR3 nucleotides are TGTGCCGCCCAGGACACATTTGGCGACGAGCAGTACTTC.

The rearrangement links TRBV15 to TRBJ2-1, with 7 bases that match TRBD2. Germline values: CDR1 LNHNV, CDR2 YYDKDF (reference sequence). V shed 0 bases, J shed 7 bases, and the junction held 3 bases outside the gene matches. This CDR3 has 14 residues. DNA of the CDR3: TGTGCCACCAGCAGAGATCGGGGAGGGAATGAGCAGTTCTTC. This encodes CATSRDRGGNEQFF.

The V gene is TRBV18, the J gene TRBJ2-3; 7 positions match TRBD2. V gave up 2 bases and J gave up 2 bases; unmatched junction bases: 4. This CDR3 is 15 amino acids long. Germline CDR1 reads KGHSH; CDR2 reads LQKENI. The CDR3 nucleotides read TGTGCCAGCTCACCAGTCGGGGGGTCCACAGATACGCAGTATTTT. Translated: CASSPVGGSTDTQYF.